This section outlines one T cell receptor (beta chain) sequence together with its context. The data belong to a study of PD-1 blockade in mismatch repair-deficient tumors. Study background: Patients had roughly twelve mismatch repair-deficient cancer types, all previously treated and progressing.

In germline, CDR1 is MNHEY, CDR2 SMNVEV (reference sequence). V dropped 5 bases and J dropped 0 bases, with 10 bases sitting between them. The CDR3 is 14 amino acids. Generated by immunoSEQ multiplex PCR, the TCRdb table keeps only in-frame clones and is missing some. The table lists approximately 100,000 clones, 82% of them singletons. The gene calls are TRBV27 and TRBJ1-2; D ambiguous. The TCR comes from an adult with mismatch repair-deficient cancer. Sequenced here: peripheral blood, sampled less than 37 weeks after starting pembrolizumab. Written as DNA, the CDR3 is TGTGCCAGCAGTCATTCCGGGGCTAACTATGGCTACACCTTC. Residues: CASSHSGANYGYTF.